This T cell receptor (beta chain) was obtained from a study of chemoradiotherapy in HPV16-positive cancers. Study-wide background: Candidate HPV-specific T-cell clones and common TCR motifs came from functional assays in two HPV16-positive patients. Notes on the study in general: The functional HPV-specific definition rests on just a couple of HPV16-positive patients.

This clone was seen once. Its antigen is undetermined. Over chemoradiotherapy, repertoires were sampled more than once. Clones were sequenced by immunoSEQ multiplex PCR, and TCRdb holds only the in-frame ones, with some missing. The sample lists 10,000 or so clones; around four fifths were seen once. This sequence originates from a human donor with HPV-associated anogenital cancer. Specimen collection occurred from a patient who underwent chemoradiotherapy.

CDR3 coding DNA: TGCGCCAGCAGCTTGGAAGAAGGATTCTACGAGCAGTACTTC. It encodes CASSLEEGFYEQYF. The chain employs TRBV5-1 and TRBJ2-7; D remains unclear. Germline V gives CDR1 SGHRS, CDR2 YFSETQ. Trimming took off 0 bases at V and 3 bases at J, with 10 bases between the two ends. This CDR3 spans 14 amino acids.